The 29 T cell receptor beta chains below were found in one sample sequenced in a study of molecular identifiers for immune sequencing clone quantification. TCRdb recomputed calls from the PCR reads with MiXCR, one row per CDR3 protein. The profile shows 550,000 to 750,000 distinct CDR3 sequences, 15% to 20% of them singletons. The source material was naive CD8+ T cells from blood, with Jurkat cell RNA spiked in. Noted subset: FACS-sorted CD8+CD4-CCR7+CD45RA+ naive T cells. These receptors were obtained from a human donor in good health. Some libraries in this study had Jurkat cell RNA spiked in.

This clonotype was seen ten or more times. The chain is built from TRBV6-2 or TRBV6-3 and TRBJ2-3; TRBD2 matches at 10 bases. After removal of 7 bases from V and 5 bases from J, the junction contained 15 bases not matched to a gene. CDR1 and CDR2 from the germline V gene are MNHEY and SVGEGT. CDR3 size: 17 residues. CDR3 nucleotides: TGTGCCAGCAACCCCGCTGGAGCGGGAGGGCCTTTAGATACGCAGTATTTT. Its translation is CASNPAGAGGPLDTQYF.

This clonotype was detected ten times or more. The genes are TRBV15 and TRBJ1-1; unclear D gene. The ends were cut back, 4 bases at V and 0 bases at J, with 12 bases in the middle. This CDR3 is 15 amino acids long. Germline CDR1 LNHNV, CDR2 YYDKDF (reference sequence). DNA of the CDR3: TGTGCCACCAGCATCCCCCGGCAGTTGAACACTGAAGCTTTCTTT. Residues: CATSIPRQLNTEAFF.

This clonotype was recorded at least ten times. The V and J genes are TRBV20-1 and TRBJ2-7; D could derive from TRBD1 or TRBD2 (5 bases each). CDR1 and CDR2 (germline): DFQATT, SNEGSKA (reference sequence). V lost 3 bases, J lost 6 bases, and 9 bases lay in between. The CDR3 is 11 amino acids. As DNA, the CDR3 is TGCAGTGCTAGGGCCGGGGCCGAGCAGTACTTC. Amino acid sequence: CSARAGAEQYF.

At least ten counts were recorded for this clonotype. The gene calls are TRBV6-2 or TRBV6-3 and TRBJ1-1, with D hard to call. CDR3 length equals 12 residues. V lost 6 bases and J lost 4, with 9 bases in between. Germline CDR1 and CDR2: MNHEY and SVGEGT. The CDR3 protein is CASSSSSTEAFF. As DNA, the CDR3 is TGTGCCAGCAGCTCTTCTAGCACTGAAGCTTTCTTT.

On this clonotype itself: A much larger clone is a single base away; this may be a read error. This CDR3 is CASSRVAGARELFF. In nucleotides, the CDR3 is TGTGCCAGCAGCAGGGTAGCAGGCGCCAGGGAGCTGTTTTTT. The rearrangement uses TRBV4-2 and TRBJ2-2; unclear D gene. V dropped 5 bases and J dropped 9 bases, with 16 bases sitting between them. There are 14 residues in the CDR3. Germline V gene data show CDR1 as LGHNA and CDR2 as YNFKEQ.

This clonotype has a count of ten or more. The J gene is TRBJ2-1, the V gene TRBV30, with TRBD1 matching over 8 bases. Germline V gene sequence: CDR1 GTSNPN, CDR2 SVGIG (reference sequence). This CDR3 contains 15 residues. The V gene end was trimmed by 6 bases and the J gene end by 0 bases; junction bases not matched to a gene: 7. The CDR3 nucleotides are TGTGCCTGCCAGGGACAGGAAAGCTCCTACAATGAGCAGTTCTTC. As protein: CACQGQESSYNEQFF.

This clonotype was seen just once. The V call is TRBV2, the J call TRBJ2-1; no definite D call. This CDR3 is 13 amino acids long. The germline V and J ends were trimmed by 1 base and 9 bases, with 10 bases remaining between them. Germline V gene lookup returns CDR1 SNHLY and CDR2 FYNNEI. The CDR3 DNA reads as TGTGCCAGCAGTGAAGTATTTTTTTTTGAGCAGTTCTTC. Translated: CASSEVFFFEQFF. Complete variable domain (other parts from reference TRBV2 and TRBJ2-1): EPEVTQTPSHQVTQMGQEVILRCVPISNHLYFYWYRQILGQKVEFLVSFYNNEISEKSEIFDDQFSVERPDGSNFTLKIRSTKLEDSAMYFCASSEVFFFEQFFGPGTRLTVL.

The J gene is TRBJ1-1, the V gene TRBV12-3 or TRBV12-4; no definite D call. This CDR3 spans 15 amino acids. V shed 1 base and J shed 5 bases, with 14 bases lying between them. DNA of the CDR3: TGTGCCAGCAGTTTAGGTGTCTCCTTTGAGACTGAAGCTTTCTTT. Amino acids: CASSLGVSFETEAFF.

At least ten counts were recorded for this clonotype. The chain combines TRBV7-9 with TRBJ2-7; no clear D. The CDR3 is made up of 14 amino acids. Trimming took 7 bases from V and 2 from J, leaving 15 bases between them. CDR1 is SEHNR, CDR2 FQNEAQ, per germline (reference sequence). The CDR3 loop reads CASTREAGPYEQYF. The DNA of the CDR3 is TGTGCCAGCACCCGTGAGGCAGGCCCCTACGAGCAGTACTTC.

Only a few counts were recorded for this clonotype. The rearrangement joins TRBV11-2 to TRBJ2-7, with a weak D call TRBD1 (5 bases). Germline CDR1 is SGHAT and CDR2 is FQNNGV. The CDR3 is 14 amino acids. Trimming took 5 bases from V and 2 from J, leaving 13 bases between them. The CDR3 loop is CASSRNDRTYEQYF. For the CDR3, the DNA is TGTGCCAGCAGCCGAAACGACAGAACCTACGAGCAGTACTTC.

Comment on this clonotype: This may stem from a read error, because a much larger clone lies one nucleotide away. V gene TRBV6-2 or TRBV6-3 combines with J gene TRBJ1-1; D remains unclear. CDR1 MNHEY and CDR2 SVGEGT come from the germline V gene. The CDR3 covers 14 residues. DNA of the CDR3: TGTGCCAGCAGTTACTTTGAGAAGAACGCTGAAGCTTTCTTT. This gives the protein CASSYFEKNAEAFF.

This clonotype was seen repeatedly, ten times or more. J is TRBJ2-7 and V is TRBV4-3; no firm D call. The CDR3 has 15 amino acids. From germline, CDR1 is LGHNA and CDR2 YSLEER. V was trimmed by 1 base and J by 3 bases, leaving 13 bases between them. The CDR3 loop reads CASSQGYGNLYEQYF. The CDR3 DNA sequence: TGCGCCAGCAGCCAAGGGTACGGCAACCTCTACGAGCAGTACTTC.

In its sample, this clonotype was seen many times. The rearrangement uses TRBV9 and TRBJ2-2; a possible D gene is TRBD1 (6 bases). V lost 1 base to trimming and J lost 6 bases, with 16 bases between them. This CDR3 comprises 16 residues. CDR1 is SGDLS, CDR2 YYNGEE, per germline. The CDR3 sequence: CASSVLGTLSSGELFF. CDR3 nucleotides: TGTGCCAGCAGCGTATTGGGGACACTGAGTTCCGGGGAGCTGTTTTTT.

This clonotype was detected a few times. V is TRBV9 and J is TRBJ1-1, with D possibly matching TRBD1 (5 bases). Per the germline V gene, CDR1 is SGDLS and CDR2 is YYNGEE. The CDR3 covers 15 residues. Trimming shortened V by 0 bases and J by 1 base, and 10 bases separated the two germline ends. CDR3 DNA: TGTGCCAGCAGCGTAGTAGGGGCAGGGAACACTGAAGCTTTCTTT. Protein sequence: CASSVVGAGNTEAFF.

This clonotype came up many times. This chain links TRBV6-5 with TRBJ2-2, with 11 nucleotides matching TRBD1. The CDR3 runs 16 residues. From germline, CDR1 is MNHEY and CDR2 SVGAGI. V lost 7 bases, J lost 6 bases, and 10 bases stayed unmatched. The CDR3 DNA follows: TGTGCCAGCAAAGACCGGGACAGGGGGAGGGCCGGGGAGCTGTTTTTT. This translates into CASKDRDRGRAGELFF.

This clonotype was seen repeatedly, ten times or more. V is TRBV12-3 or TRBV12-4 and J is TRBJ1-6; possible D gene TRBD1, 5 bases. V was pared by 2 bases and J by 10 bases, with 9 bases between. This CDR3 has 13 amino acids. The CDR3 DNA follows: TGTGCCAGCAGTTTATATGGGGACTCACCCCTCCACTTT. Translated, it gives CASSLYGDSPLHF.

With regard to this clonotype: An end of the junction differs from the germline gene, which may be a read error. CDR3 bases: TGTGCCAGCAGCCCGCGGCCACTAGCGGGGCTCTACGAGCAGCACTTC. It translates to CASSPRPLAGLYEQHF. This chain connects TRBV27 to TRBJ2-7, with TRBD2 matching over 10 bases. This CDR3 comprises 16 residues. Germline CDR1 reads MNHEY; CDR2 reads SMNVEV (reference sequence).

This clonotype occurred a few times. The rearrangement joins TRBV19 to TRBJ1-1, with D hard to call. This CDR3 region has 14 residues. V was trimmed by 3 bases and J by 5 bases, leaving 13 bases between them. Germline loops: CDR1 LNHDA, CDR2 SQIVND (reference sequence). DNA of the CDR3: TGTGCCAGTAGTATGGCCGGGTTAAGGACTGAAGCTTTCTTT. This codes for CASSMAGLRTEAFF.

Worth noting for this clonotype: Because the CDR3 is missing its conserved closing phenylalanine or tryptophan, this is likely a read error. V usage is TRBV19 and J usage is TRBJ1-5; unclear D gene. The ends were cut back, 3 bases at V and 8 bases at J, with 14 bases in the middle. The CDR3 consists of 14 residues. Germline CDR1 LNHDA, CDR2 SQIVND (reference sequence). Here the CDR3 reads CASSILSAQEPQHS. The DNA of the CDR3 is TGTGCCAGTAGTATTCTAAGCGCCCAAGAGCCCCAGCATTCT.

This chain's CDR3 is CASSLGADRSYEQYF. DNA for the CDR3: TGCGCCAGCAGCTTGGGGGCGGACAGATCCTACGAGCAGTACTTC. The chain uses TRBV5-1 and TRBJ2-7, with a tentative D call TRBD1 (6 bases). The CDR3 consists of 15 residues. The germline V gene encodes CDR1 SGHRS and CDR2 YFSETQ. Trimming took 0 bases from V and 1 from J, leaving 11 bases between them.

In this sample, this clonotype turned up many times. The rearrangement links TRBV2 to TRBJ1-1; D call uncertain. The CDR3 covers 10 residues. Looked up from germline, CDR1 is SNHLY and CDR2 is FYNNEI. The ends were cut back, 6 bases at V and 10 bases at J, with 9 bases in the middle. The CDR3 DNA sequence: TGTGCCAGCAGCGGAACCGGAGCTTTCTTT. As protein: CASSGTGAFF.

The chain uses TRBV11-1 and TRBJ2-6; TRBD1 aligns across 11 bases. CDR3 length equals 19 residues. V shed 5 bases, J shed 0 bases, and the junction held 9 bases outside the gene matches. CDR1 is SGHAT and CDR2 is FQDESV in the germline V gene (reference sequence). Written as DNA, the CDR3 is TGTGCCAGCAGCAAAATGGGACAGGGGGTATTCTCTGGGGCCAACGTCCTGACTTTC. It translates to CASSKMGQGVFSGANVLTF.

This clonotype came up many times. The CDR3: CASSPEDRGFRTEAFF. In DNA, the CDR3 is TGTGCCAGCAGTCCAGAAGACAGGGGGTTTAGAACTGAAGCTTTCTTT. This sequence joins TRBV28 and TRBJ1-1; 9 bases are a match to TRBD1. CDR3 size: 16 residues. Germline V gene sequence: CDR1 MDHEN, CDR2 SYDVKM. The J segment lost 5 bases and the V segment lost 5 bases, leaving 12 bases of the junction unmatched.

Many counts were recorded for this clonotype. The CDR3 region is CASSSPHKNIQYF. The CDR3 coding sequence is TGTGCCAGCAGCTCACCACACAAAAACATTCAGTACTTC. The rearrangement joins TRBV7-9 to TRBJ2-4; the D is unclear. The CDR3 is 13 residues long. Per germline, CDR1 SEHNR and CDR2 FQNEAQ (reference sequence). Trimming shortened V by 4 bases and J by 3 bases, and 7 bases separated the two germline ends. Supplemented by reference TRBV7-9 and TRBJ2-4, the full variable domain reads DTGVSQNPRHKITKRGQNVTFRCDPISEHNRLYWYRQTLGQGPEFLTYFQNEAQLEKSRLLSDRFSAERPKGSFSTLEIQRTEQGDSAMYLCASSSPHKNIQYFGAGTRLSVL.

With regard to this clonotype: A much larger clone is a single base away; this may be a read error. The CDR3 region is CASSPGIGGAYNEQFF. Here the CDR3 DNA reads TGTGCCAGCAGCCCAGGAATCGGGGGCGCGTACAATGAGCAGTTCTTC. The chain has TRBV7-9 and TRBJ2-1; either TRBD1 or TRBD2 may fit D (6 bases each). Looked up from germline, CDR1 is SEHNR and CDR2 is FQNEAQ (reference sequence). V was clipped by 5 bases and J by 4 bases, with 18 bases between them. The CDR3 is 16 amino acids.

This clonotype was seen ten or more times. V gene TRBV7-2 combines with J gene TRBJ2-1; TRBD1 matches at 9 bases. The CDR3 consists of 15 residues. V shed 2 bases, J shed 4 bases, and the junction held 3 bases outside the gene matches. From germline, CDR1 is SGHTA and CDR2 FQGNSA. Here the CDR3 DNA reads TGTGCCAGCAGCTTATCAGGGACAGGGTACAATGAGCAGTTCTTC. This codes for CASSLSGTGYNEQFF.

This clonotype was counted only a few times. V gene TRBV28 combines with J gene TRBJ2-3; 13 nucleotides match TRBD2. The CDR3 has 14 amino acids. From germline, CDR1 is MDHEN and CDR2 SYDVKM. V was pared by 3 bases and J by 9 bases, with 3 bases of the junction left unmatched. The DNA of the CDR3 is TGTGCCAGCAGTTTCGGACTAGCGGGAGCCACGCAGTATTTT. It is translated as CASSFGLAGATQYF.

With respect to this clonotype: A clone one base away is much larger, so this may be a read error. The rearrangement uses TRBV27 and TRBJ2-7; tentatively, D is TRBD1 (6 bases). CDR1 is MNHEY, CDR2 SMNVEV, per germline (reference sequence). The CDR3 is made up of 14 amino acids. This chain's CDR3 is CTSSLSGVSYEQYF. CDR3 in DNA: TGTACCAGCAGTTTATCAGGGGTGTCCTACGAGCAGTACTTC.

This clonotype was counted a few times. The chain couples TRBV27 to TRBJ2-5; D is unclear. The germline CDR1 and CDR2 sequences are MNHEY and SMNVEV (reference sequence). CDR3 length: 14 residues. The V and J ends lost 5 bases and 2 bases respectively, with 12 bases between them. Written as DNA, the CDR3 is TGTGCCAGCAGTAGCCTTACAGCACAAGAGACCCAGTACTTC. It specifies CASSSLTAQETQYF.